The rows below give T cell receptor beta chains drawn from one sample of a study of T cells in Graves' hyperthyroidism and ophthalmopathy. MiXCR was run by TCRdb on the multiplex PCR reads, yielding one entry per CDR3 protein. The sample includes a few hundred thousand distinct CDR3 sequences, 21% seen only once; the top ten take around half. The sample was blood. The receptors come from a woman in her forties or fifties with Graves' hyperthyroidism. The CDR3 runs from the conserved cysteine through the conserved F or W. A D gene is named only where the DNA matches it firmly. Not all rows give a size; the values are once, few, many and, for expanded clones, a class.

abundance,j_gene,v_gene,d_gene,CDR3nt,CDR3aa
-,TRBJ2-7,TRBV19,TRBD2,TGTGCCAGTAGCCGGGGGACTAGCGGGAGCCCTACCTACGAGCAGTACTTC,CASSRGTSGSPTYEQYF
many,TRBJ1-1,TRBV13,-,TGTGCCAGCAGCCCATTGTCAATGACTGAAGCTTTCTTT,CASSPLSMTEAFF
-,TRBJ2-5,TRBV15,-,TGTGCCACCAGCAGAGCTAGGGGACTGCGCCAAGAGACCCAGTACTTC,CATSRARGLRQETQYF
few,TRBJ2-1,TRBV7-9,-,TGTGCCAGCAGCCGCGGTCCGCTAGGCCACAATGAGCAGTTCTTC,CASSRGPLGHNEQFF
-,TRBJ1-5,TRBV27,-,TGTGCCAGCAGTCAAACAACGGTTAGTCAGCCCCAGCATTTT,CASSQTTVSQPQHF
-,TRBJ2-3,TRBV4-1,TRBD2,TGCGCCAGCAGCCAATCCCCAGCGGGAACCCACACAGATACGCAGTATTTT,CASSQSPAGTHTDTQYF
many,TRBJ1-1,TRBV7-8,-,TGTGCCAGCAGCCCGCTGACAGGCGGGAACACTGAAGCTTTCTTT,CASSPLTGGNTEAFF
-,TRBJ2-2,TRBV20-1,-,TGCAGTGCTAGCGGGAGAGGCGACACCGGGGAGCTGTTTTTT,CSASGRGDTGELFF
many,TRBJ1-5,TRBV27,TRBD1,TGTGCCAGCAGTCCCAACAGGGGGCGGAACAATCAGCCCCAGCATTTT,CASSPNRGRNNQPQHF
many,TRBJ2-3,TRBV6-1,-,TGTGCCAGCAGTGAAGCTAGTAGCGGCACGCAGTATTTT,CASSEASSGTQYF
-,TRBJ1-1,TRBV29-1,-,TGCAGCGTTGTCGCAGGGTGGTATGGCACTGAAGCTTTCTTT,CSVVAGWYGTEAFF
many,TRBJ2-1,TRBV7-8,-,TGTGCCAGCAGGCCAGGCAGGCTCCCTTACAATGAGCAGTTCTTC,CASRPGRLPYNEQFF
-,TRBJ2-5,TRBV28,-,TGTGCCAGCAGTTCGAAGGGGATGGGGACCCAGTACTTC,CASSSKGMGTQYF
many,TRBJ1-1,TRBV7-2,-,TGTGCCAGCAGCTTCTCGATCTTCGAAGCTTTCTTT,CASSFSIFEAFF
many,TRBJ2-3,TRBV20-1,TRBD2,TGCAGTGCTACGAGCGGGGGGGGTACAGATACGCAGTATTTT,CSATSGGGTDTQYF
many,TRBJ2-1,TRBV20-1,-,TGCAGTGCCAAGTTGCCAGAGAGCTCCTACAATGAGCAGTTCTTC,CSAKLPESSYNEQFF
many,TRBJ2-1,TRBV27,-,TGTGCCAGCAGTTGGAAGTGGCCCACCTATACCTACAATGAGCAGTTCTTC,CASSWKWPTYTYNEQFF
many,TRBJ2-2,TRBV11-3,-,TGTGCCAGCAGCCAGCGAGGCGCGCCCGGGGAGCTGTTTTTT,CASSQRGAPGELFF
many,TRBJ1-1,TRBV12-3/TRBV12-4,TRBD1,TGTGCCAGCAGATCGACAATGACAGGGGGCTCATCTGAAGCTTTCTTT,CASRSTMTGGSSEAFF
few,TRBJ2-2,TRBV28,-,TGTGCCAGCAGTTTCTCCGGGCCCGGGGAGCTGTTTTTT,CASSFSGPGELFF
-,TRBJ2-5,TRBV20-1,-,TGCAGTGCTAGAACCACGCGGGGCACACAAGAGACCCAGTACTTC,CSARTTRGTQETQYF